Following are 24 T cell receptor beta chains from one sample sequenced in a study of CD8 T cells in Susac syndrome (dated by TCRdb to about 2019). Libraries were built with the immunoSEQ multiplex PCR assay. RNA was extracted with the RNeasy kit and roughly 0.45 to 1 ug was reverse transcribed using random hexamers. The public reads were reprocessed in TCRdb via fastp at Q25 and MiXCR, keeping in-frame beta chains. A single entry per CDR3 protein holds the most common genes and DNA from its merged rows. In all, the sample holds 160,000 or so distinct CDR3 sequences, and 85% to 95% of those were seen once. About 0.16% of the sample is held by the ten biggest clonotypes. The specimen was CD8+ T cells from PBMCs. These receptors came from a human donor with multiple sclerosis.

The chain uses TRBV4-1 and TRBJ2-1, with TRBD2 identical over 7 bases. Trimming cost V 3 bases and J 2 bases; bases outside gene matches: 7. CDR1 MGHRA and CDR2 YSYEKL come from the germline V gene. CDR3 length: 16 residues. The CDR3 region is CASSHLAETPYNEQFF. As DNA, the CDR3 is TGCGCCAGCAGCCACCTAGCGGAAACACCCTACAATGAGCAGTTCTTC.

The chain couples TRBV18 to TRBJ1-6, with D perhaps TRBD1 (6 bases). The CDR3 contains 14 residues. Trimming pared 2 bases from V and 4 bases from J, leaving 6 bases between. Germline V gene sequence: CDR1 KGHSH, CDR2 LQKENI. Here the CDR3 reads CASSPRGYNSPLHF. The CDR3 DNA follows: TGTGCCAGCTCACCAAGGGGGTATAATTCACCCCTCCACTTT.

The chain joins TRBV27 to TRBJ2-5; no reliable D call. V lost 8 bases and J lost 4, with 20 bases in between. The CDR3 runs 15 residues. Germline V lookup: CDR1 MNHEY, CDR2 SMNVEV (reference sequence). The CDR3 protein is CASGRLPAASETQYF. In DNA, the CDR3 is TGTGCCAGCGGCCGACTTCCGGCGGCCTCAGAGACCCAGTACTTC.

CDR3 coding DNA: TGTGCCAGCAGTTACAGCAGCCATACCTACGAGCAGTACTTC. This encodes CASSYSSHTYEQYF. The genes are TRBV6-5 and TRBJ2-7; D call uncertain. CDR1 and CDR2 (germline): MNHEY, SVGAGI. This CDR3 spans 14 amino acids. The V end was cut by 2 bases, the J end by 2 bases, with 10 bases between.

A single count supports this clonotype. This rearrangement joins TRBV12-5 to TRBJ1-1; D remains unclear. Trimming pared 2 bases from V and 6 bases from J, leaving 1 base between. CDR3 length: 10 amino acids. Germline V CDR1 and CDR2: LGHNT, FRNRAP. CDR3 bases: TGTGCTAGTGGTTTGTCTGAAGCTTTCTTT. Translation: CASGLSEAFF. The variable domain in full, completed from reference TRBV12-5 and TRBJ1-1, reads DARVTQTPRHKVTEMGQEVTMRCQPILGHNTVFWYRQTMMQGLELLAYFRNRAPLDDSGMPKDRFSAEMPDATLATLKIQPSEPRDSAVYFCASGLSEAFFGQGTRLTVV.

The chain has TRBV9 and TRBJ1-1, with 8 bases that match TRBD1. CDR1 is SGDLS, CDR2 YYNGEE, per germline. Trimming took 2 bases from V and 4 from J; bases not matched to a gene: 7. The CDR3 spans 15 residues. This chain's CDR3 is CASSVSGGLGTEAFF. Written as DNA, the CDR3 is TGTGCCAGCAGCGTGTCAGGGGGCTTAGGCACTGAAGCTTTCTTT.

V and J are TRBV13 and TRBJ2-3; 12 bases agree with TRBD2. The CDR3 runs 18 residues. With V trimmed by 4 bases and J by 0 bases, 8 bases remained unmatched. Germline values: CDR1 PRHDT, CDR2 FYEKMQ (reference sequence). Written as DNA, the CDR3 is TGTGCCAGCAGCTCAATGACTAGCGGGGGCCGTAGCACAGATACGCAGTATTTT. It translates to CASSSMTSGGRSTDTQYF.

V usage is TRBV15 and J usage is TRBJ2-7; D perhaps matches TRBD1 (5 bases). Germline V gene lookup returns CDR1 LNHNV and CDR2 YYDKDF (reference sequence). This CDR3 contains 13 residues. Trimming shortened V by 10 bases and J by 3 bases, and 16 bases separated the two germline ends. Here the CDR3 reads CAIAPGHNYEQYF. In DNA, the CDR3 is TGTGCCATCGCGCCTGGACACAACTACGAGCAGTACTTC. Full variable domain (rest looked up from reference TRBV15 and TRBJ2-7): DAMVIQNPRYQVTQFGKPVTLSCSQTLNHNVMYWYQQKSSQAPKLLFHYYDKDFNNEADTPDNFQSRRPNTSFCFLDIRSPGLGDTAMYLCAIAPGHNYEQYFGPGTRLTVT.

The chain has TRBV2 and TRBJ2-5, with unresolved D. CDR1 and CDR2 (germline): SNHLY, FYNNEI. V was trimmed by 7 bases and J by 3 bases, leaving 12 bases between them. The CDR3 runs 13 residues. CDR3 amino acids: CASTVGGEETQYF. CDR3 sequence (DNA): TGTGCCAGCACCGTTGGTGGGGAAGAGACCCAGTACTTC.

In DNA, the CDR3 is TGTGCCACCAGTGAAACGACAGCCCCCGGCCGTAACACCGGGGAGCTGTTTTTT. This encodes CATSETTAPGRNTGELFF. The chain uses TRBV24-1 and TRBJ2-2; possible D gene TRBD1, 5 bases. Germline V lookup: CDR1 KGHDR, CDR2 SFDVKD. The V gene lost 4 bases and the J gene lost 2 bases, with 19 bases spanning the gap. The length of the CDR3 is 18 residues.

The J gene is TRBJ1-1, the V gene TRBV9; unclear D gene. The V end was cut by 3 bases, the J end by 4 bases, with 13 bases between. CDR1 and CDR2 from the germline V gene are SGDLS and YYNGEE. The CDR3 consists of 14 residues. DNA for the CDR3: TGTGCCAGCAGCGCGACCGGGAAGGGCACTGAAGCTTTCTTT. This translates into CASSATGKGTEAFF.

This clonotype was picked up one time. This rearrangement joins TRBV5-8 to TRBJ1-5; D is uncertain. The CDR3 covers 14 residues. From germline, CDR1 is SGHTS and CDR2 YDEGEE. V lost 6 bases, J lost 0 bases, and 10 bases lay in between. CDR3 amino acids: CASKGSYSNQPQHF. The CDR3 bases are TGTGCCAGCAAAGGGAGTTATAGCAATCAGCCCCAGCATTTT.

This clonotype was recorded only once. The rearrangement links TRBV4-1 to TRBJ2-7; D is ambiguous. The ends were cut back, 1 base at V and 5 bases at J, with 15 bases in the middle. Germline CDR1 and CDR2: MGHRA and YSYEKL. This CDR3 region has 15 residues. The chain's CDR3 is CASSQGWGDEHEQYF. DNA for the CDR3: TGCGCCAGCAGCCAAGGGTGGGGTGACGAGCACGAGCAGTACTTC.

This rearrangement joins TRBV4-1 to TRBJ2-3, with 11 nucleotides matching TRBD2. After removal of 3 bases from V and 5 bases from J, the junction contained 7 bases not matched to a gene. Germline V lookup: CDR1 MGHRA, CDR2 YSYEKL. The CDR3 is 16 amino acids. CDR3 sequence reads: CASSQWTSGPEDTQYF. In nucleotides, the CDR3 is TGCGCCAGCAGCCAGTGGACTAGCGGGCCCGAAGATACGCAGTATTTT.

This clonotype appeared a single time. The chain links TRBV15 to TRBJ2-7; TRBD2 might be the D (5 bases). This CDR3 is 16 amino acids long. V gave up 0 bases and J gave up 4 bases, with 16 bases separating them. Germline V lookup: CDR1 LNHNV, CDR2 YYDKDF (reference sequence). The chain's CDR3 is CATSRDREPLGYEQYF. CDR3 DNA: TGTGCCACCAGCAGAGATAGGGAGCCCCTTGGGTACGAGCAGTACTTC.

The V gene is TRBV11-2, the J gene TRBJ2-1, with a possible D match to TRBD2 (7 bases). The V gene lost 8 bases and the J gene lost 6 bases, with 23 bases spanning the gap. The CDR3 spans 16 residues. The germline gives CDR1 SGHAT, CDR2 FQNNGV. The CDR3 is CASFPSAGAQANEQFF. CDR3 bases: TGTGCCAGCTTCCCCTCCGCGGGGGCTCAGGCCAATGAGCAGTTCTTC.

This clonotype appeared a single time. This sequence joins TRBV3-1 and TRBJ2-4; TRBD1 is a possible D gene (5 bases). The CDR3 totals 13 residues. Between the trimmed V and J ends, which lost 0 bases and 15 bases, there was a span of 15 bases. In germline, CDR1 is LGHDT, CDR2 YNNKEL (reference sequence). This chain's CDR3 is CASSQDLGQMRYF. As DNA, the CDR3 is TGTGCCAGCAGCCAAGACCTTGGACAAATGCGGTACTTC.

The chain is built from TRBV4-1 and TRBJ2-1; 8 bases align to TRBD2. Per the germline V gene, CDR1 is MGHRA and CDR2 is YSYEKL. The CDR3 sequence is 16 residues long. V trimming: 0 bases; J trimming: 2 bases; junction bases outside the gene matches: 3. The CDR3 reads CASSQDPAGAYNEQFF. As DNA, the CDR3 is TGCGCCAGCAGCCAAGACCCAGCGGGAGCCTACAATGAGCAGTTCTTC.

The chain's CDR3 is CASSSFGEGSGGTGELFF. The CDR3 DNA is TGTGCCAGCAGTTCTTTTGGGGAGGGTAGCGGAGGCACCGGGGAGCTGTTTTTT. The J gene is TRBJ2-2, the V gene TRBV12-3 or TRBV12-4; 7 bases are shared with TRBD2. V shed 4 bases, J shed 4 bases, and the junction held 15 bases outside the gene matches. The CDR3 is 18 amino acids.

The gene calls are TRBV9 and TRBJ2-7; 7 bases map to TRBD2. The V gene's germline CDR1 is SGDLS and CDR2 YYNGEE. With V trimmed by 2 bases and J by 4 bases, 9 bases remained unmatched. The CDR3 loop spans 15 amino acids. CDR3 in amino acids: CASSVWGGSEYEQYF. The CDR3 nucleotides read TGTGCCAGCAGCGTTTGGGGCGGGAGTGAATACGAGCAGTACTTC.

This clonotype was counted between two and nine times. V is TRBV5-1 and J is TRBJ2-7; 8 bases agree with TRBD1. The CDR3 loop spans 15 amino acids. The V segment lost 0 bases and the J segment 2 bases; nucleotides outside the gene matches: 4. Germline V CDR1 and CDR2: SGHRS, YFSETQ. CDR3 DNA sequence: TGCGCCAGCAGCTTGGGACAGGGGACCACCTACGAGCAGTACTTC. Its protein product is CASSLGQGTTYEQYF.

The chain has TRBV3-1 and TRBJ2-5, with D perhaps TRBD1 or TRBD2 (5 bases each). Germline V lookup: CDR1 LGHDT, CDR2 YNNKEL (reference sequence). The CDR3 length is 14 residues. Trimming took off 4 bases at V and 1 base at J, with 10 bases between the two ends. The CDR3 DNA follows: TGTGCCAGCAGCCGTTTGGGACCCCAAGAGACCCAGTACTTC. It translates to CASSRLGPQETQYF.

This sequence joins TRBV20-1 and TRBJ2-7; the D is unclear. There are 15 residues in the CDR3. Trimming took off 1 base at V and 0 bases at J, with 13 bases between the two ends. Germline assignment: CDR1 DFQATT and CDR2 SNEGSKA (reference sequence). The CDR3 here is CSARVLGPISYEQYF. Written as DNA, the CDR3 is TGCAGTGCTAGAGTCTTAGGACCTATCTCCTACGAGCAGTACTTC.

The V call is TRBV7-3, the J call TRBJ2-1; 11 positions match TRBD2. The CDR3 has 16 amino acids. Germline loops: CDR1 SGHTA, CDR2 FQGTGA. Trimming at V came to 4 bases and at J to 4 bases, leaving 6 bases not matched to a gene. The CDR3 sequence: CASSSSGTSGYNEQFF. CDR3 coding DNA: TGTGCCAGCAGCTCGTCCGGGACTAGCGGTTACAATGAGCAGTTCTTC.